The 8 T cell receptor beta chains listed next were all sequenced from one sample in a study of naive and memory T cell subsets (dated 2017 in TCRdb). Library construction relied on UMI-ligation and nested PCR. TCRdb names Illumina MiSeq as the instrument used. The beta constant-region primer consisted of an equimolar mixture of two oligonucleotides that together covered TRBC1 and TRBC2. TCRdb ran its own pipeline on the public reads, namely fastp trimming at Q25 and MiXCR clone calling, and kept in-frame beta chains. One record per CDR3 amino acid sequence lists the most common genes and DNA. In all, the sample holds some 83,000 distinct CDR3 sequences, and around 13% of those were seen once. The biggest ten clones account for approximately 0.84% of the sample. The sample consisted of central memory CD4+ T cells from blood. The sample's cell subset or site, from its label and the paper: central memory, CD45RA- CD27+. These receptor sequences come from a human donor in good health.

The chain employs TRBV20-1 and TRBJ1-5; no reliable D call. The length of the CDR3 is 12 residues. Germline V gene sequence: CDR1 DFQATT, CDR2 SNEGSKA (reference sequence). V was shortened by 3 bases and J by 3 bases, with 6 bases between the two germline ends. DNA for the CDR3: TGCAGTGCTAGTCAAACCAATCAGCCCCAGCATTTT. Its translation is CSASQTNQPQHF.

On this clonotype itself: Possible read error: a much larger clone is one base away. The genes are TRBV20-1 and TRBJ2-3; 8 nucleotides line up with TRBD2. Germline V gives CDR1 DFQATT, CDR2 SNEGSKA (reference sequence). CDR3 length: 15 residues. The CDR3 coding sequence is TGCAGTGCTAGAAGCCAAGCGGGAGCCGCAGATACGCAGTGTTTT. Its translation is CSARSQAGAADTQCF.

The CDR3 region is CASSLKGSYSNQPQHF. As DNA, the CDR3 is TGTGCCAGCAGTTTAAAAGGCAGCTATAGCAATCAGCCCCAGCATTTT. V is TRBV27 and J is TRBJ1-5, with D uncertain. CDR3 size: 16 residues. Germline V gives CDR1 MNHEY, CDR2 SMNVEV (reference sequence). With 2 bases removed from V and 0 bases from J, the gap between germline ends came to 11 bases.

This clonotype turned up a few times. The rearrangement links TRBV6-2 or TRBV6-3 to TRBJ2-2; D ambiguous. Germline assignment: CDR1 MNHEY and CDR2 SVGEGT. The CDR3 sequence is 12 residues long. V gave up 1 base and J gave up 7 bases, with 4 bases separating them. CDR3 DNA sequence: TGTGCCAGCAGTTACTTTATCGGGGAGCTGTTTTTT. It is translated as CASSYFIGELFF.

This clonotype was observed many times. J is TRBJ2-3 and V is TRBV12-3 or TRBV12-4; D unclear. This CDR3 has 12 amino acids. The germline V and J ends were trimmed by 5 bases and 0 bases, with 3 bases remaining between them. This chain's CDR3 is CASSRSTDTQYF. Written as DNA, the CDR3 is TGTGCCAGCAGTCGTAGCACAGATACGCAGTATTTT.

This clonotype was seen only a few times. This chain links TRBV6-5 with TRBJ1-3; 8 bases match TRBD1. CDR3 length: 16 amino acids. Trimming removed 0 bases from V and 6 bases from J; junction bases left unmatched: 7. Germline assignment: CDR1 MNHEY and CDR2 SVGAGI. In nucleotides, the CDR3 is TGTGCCAGCAGTTACTCTCCGGACAGGGTGGCAAACACCATATATTTT. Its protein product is CASSYSPDRVANTIYF.

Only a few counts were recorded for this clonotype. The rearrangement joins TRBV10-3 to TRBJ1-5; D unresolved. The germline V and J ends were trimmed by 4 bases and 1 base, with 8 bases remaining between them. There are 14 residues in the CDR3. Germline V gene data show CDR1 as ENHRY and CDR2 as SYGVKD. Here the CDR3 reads CAISGAASNQPQHF. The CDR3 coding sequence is TGTGCCATCAGTGGGGCAGCCAGCAATCAGCCCCAGCATTTT.

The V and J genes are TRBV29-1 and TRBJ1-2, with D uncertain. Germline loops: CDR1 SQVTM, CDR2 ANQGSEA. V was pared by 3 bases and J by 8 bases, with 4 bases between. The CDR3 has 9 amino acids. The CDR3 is CSVDPGYTF. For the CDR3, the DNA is TGCAGCGTTGACCCGGGCTACACCTTC.